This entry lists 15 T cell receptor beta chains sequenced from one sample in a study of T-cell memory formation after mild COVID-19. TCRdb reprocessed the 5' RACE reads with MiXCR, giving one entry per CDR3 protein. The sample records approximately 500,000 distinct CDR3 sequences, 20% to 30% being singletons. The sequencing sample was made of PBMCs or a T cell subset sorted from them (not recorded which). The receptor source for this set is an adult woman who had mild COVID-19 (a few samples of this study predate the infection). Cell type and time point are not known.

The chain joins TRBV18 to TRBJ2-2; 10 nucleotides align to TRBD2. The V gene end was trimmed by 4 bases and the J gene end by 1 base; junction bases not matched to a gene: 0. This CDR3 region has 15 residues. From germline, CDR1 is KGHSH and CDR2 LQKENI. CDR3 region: CASSRTSGNTGELFF. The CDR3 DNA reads TGTGCCAGCTCACGGACTAGCGGGAACACCGGGGAGCTGTTTTTT.

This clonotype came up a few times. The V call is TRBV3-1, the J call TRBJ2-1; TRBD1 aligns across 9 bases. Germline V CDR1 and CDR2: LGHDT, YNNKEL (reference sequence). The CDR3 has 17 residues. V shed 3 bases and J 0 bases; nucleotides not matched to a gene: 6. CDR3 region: CASSHWTGVSSYNEQFF. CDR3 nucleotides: TGTGCCAGCAGCCATTGGACAGGGGTAAGCTCCTACAATGAGCAGTTCTTC.

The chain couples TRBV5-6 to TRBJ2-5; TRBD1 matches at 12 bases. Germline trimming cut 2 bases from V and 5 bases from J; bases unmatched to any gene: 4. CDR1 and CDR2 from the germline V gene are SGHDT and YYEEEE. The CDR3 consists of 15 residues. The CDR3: CASSFGTGGRETQYF. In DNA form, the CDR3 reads TGTGCCAGCAGCTTCGGGACAGGGGGCAGGGAGACCCAGTACTTC.

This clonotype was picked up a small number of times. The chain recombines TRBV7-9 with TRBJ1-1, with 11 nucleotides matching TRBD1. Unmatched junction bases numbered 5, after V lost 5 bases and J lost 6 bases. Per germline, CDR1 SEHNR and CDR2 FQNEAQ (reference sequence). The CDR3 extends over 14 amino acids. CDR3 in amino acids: CASSLTDRGPEAFF. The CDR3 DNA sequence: TGTGCCAGCAGCCTGACGGACAGGGGGCCTGAAGCTTTCTTT.

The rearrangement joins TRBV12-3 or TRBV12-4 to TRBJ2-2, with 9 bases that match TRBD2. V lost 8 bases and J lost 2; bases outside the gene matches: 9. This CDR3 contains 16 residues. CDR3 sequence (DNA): TGTGCCAGCGATTCAGCGGGAGGCCCTAACACCGGGGAGCTGTTTTTT. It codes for CASDSAGGPNTGELFF.

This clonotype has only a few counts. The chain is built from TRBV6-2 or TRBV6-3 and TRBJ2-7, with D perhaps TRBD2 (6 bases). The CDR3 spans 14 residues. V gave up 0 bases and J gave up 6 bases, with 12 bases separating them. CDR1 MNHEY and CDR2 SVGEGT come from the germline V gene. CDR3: CASSYSRTGLEQYF. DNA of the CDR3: TGTGCCAGCAGTTACTCTCGGACGGGACTCGAGCAGTACTTC.

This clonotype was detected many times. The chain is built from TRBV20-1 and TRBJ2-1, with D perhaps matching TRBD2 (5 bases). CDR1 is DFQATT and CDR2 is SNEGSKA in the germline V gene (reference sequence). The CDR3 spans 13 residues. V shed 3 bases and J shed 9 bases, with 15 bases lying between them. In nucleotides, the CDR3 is TGCAGTGCTAGCCTAGCAGGTGTGGGTGAGCAGTTCTTC. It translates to CSASLAGVGEQFF.

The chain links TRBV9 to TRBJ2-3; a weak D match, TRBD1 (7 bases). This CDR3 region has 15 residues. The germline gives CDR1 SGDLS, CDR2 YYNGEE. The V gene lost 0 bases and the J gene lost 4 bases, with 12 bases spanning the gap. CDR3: CASSVATGEADTQYF. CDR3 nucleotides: TGTGCCAGCAGCGTAGCAACAGGGGAGGCAGATACGCAGTATTTT. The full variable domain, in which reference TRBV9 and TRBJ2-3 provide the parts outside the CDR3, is DSGVTQTPKHLITATGQRVTLRCSPRSGDLSVYWYQQSLDQGLQFLIQYYNGEERAKGNILERFSAQQFPDLHSELNLSSLELGDSALYFCASSVATGEADTQYFGPGTRLTVL.

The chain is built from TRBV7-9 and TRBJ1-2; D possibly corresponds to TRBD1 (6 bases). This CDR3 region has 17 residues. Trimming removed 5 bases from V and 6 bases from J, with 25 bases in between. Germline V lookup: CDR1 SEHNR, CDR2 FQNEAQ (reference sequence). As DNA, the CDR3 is TGTGCCAGCAGCCACCTTGACAGGTATTCGTCTTCGGATGGCTACACCTTC. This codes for CASSHLDRYSSSDGYTF.

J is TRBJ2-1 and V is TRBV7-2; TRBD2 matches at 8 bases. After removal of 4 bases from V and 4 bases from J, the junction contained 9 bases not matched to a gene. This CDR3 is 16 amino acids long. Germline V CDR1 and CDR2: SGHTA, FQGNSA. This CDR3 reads CASSSSGTRQYNEQFF. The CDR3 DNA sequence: TGTGCCAGCAGCTCATCCGGGACTAGACAATACAATGAGCAGTTCTTC.

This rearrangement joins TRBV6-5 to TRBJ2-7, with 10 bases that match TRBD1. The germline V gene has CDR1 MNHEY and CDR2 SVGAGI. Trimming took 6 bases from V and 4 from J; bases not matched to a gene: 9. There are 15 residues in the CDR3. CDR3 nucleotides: TGTGCCAGCAGAGGAACTGACAGGGGGCTATACGAGCAGTACTTC. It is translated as CASRGTDRGLYEQYF.

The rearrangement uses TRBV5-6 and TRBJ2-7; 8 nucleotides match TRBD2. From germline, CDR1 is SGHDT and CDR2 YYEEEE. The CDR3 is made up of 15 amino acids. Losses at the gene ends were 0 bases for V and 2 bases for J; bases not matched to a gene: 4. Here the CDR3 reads CASSLAGRGAYEQYF. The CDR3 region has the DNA TGTGCCAGCAGCTTGGCGGGGCGGGGGGCCTACGAGCAGTACTTC.

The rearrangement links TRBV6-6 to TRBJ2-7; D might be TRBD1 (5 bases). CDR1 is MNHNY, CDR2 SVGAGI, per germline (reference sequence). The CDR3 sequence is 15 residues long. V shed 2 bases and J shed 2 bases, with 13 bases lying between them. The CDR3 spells CASSYGQGRAYEQYF. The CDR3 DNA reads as TGTGCCAGCAGTTACGGGCAGGGAAGAGCCTACGAGCAGTACTTC.

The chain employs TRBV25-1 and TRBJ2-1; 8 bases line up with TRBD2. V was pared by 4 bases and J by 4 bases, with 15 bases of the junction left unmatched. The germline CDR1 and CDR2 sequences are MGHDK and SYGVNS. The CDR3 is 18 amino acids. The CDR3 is CASSASSHAGGEYNEQFF. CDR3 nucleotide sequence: TGTGCCAGCAGTGCTAGCTCCCACGCGGGAGGAGAGTACAATGAGCAGTTCTTC.

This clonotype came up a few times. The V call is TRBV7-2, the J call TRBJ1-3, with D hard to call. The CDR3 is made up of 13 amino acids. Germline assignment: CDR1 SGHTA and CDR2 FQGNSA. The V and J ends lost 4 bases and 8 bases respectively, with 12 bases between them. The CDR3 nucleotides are TGTGCCAGCAGCTCCTTCGGGCAAGACACCATATATTTT. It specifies CASSSFGQDTIYF.